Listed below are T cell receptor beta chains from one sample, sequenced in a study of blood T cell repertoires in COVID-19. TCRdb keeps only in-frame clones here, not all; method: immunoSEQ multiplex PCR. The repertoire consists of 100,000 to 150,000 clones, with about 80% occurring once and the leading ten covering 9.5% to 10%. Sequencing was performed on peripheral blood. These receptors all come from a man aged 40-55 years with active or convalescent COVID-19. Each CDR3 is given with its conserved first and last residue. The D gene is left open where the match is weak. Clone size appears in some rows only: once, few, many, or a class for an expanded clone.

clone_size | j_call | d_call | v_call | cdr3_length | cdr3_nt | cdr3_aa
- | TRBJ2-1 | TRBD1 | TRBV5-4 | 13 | TGTGCCAGCCTAAAACAGGGGATCAATGAGCAGTTCTTC | CASLKQGINEQFF
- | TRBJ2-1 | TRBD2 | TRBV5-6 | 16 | TGTGCCAGCAGCACGGGACTAGCGGGGGGTTACAATGAGCAGTTCTTC | CASSTGLAGGYNEQFF
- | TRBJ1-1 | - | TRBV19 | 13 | TGTGCCAGTAGTATGAAGAGAAACACTGAAGCTTTCTTT | CASSMKRNTEAFF
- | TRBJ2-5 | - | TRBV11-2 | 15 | TGTGCCAGCAGCTTGAGCGGAGTCAGTGCGGAGACCCAGTACTTC | CASSLSGVSAETQYF
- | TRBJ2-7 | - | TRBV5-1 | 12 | TGCGCCAGCAGCTTCCAGGGCCACGAGCAGTACTTC | CASSFQGHEQYF
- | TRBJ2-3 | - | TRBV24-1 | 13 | TGTGCCACCAGTGATCCCAACGGGAATACGCAGTATTTT | CATSDPNGNTQYF
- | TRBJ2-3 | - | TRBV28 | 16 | TGTGCCAGCAGTCCGAGCGGAGGGGCAAGCACAGATACGCAGTATTTT | CASSPSGGASTDTQYF
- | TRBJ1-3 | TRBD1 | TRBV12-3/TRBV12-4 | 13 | TGTGCCAGCAGTTTGCAGGGGGCGAACACCATATATTTT | CASSLQGANTIYF
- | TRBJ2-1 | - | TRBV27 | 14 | TGTGCCAGCAGTTTCGACAGTTCCTACAATGAGCAGTTCTTC | CASSFDSSYNEQFF
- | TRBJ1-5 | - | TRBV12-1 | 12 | TGTGCCAGCAGAGCTGGGATGGGAGCCCAGCATTTT | CASRAGMGAQHF
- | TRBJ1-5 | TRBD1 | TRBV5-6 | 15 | TGTGCCAGCACCCTGACGACAGGGGGCAATCAGCCCCAGCATTTT | CASTLTTGGNQPQHF
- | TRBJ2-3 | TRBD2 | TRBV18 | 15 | TGTGCCAGCTCACCTTTCCGGGGGGACACAGATACGCAGTATTTT | CASSPFRGDTDTQYF
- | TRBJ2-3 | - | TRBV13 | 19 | TGTGCCAGCAGCTTCGGGACTCCCGGACTTCGCGGTGGCACAGATACGCAGTATTTT | CASSFGTPGLRGGTDTQYF
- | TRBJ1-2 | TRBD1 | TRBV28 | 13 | TGTGCCATCGTGGACAGGGGAGATTATGGCTACACCTTC | CAIVDRGDYGYTF
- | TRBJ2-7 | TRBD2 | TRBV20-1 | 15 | TGCAGTGCTAGTCAGCCCGGGACTAGCGTCTACGAGCAGTACTTC | CSASQPGTSVYEQYF
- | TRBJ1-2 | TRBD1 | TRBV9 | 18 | TGTGCCAGCAGCGAAGGACCGGGACAGGGCCAGGAGAAGGGGGGCTACACCTTC | CASSEGPGQGQEKGGYTF
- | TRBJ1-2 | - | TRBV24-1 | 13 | TGTGCCACCAGTGTGGGGGGGGGCTATGGCTACACCTTC | CATSVGGGYGYTF
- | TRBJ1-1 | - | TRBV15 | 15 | TGTGCCACCAGCAGAGATCAGATCTCCGGGACTGAAGCTTTCTTT | CATSRDQISGTEAFF
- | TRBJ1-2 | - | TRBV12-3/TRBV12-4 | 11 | TGTGCCAGCGCCTCAGGGGTGGGCTACACCTTC | CASASGVGYTF
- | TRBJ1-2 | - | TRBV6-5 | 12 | TGTGCCAGCAGCCCCGTCGGGAATGGCTACACCTTC | CASSPVGNGYTF
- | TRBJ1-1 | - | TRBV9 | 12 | TGTGCCAGCAGCCGAGCCGGGGCTGAAGCTTTCTTT | CASSRAGAEAFF
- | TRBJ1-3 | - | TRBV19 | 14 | TGTGCCAGTAGTATCGACAAATCGGGAAACACCATATATTTT | CASSIDKSGNTIYF
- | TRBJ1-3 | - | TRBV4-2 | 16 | TGTGCCAGCAGCCAAGAATTACAGGGAGTCAGAAACACCATATATTTT | CASSQELQGVRNTIYF
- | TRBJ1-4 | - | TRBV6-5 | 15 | TGTGCCAGCACTCCCAGGAGGGGCTCTAATGAAAAACTGTTTTTT | CASTPRRGSNEKLFF
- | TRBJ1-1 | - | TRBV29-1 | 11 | TGCAGCGCCGGAGTCCCCGTAGAAGCTTTCTTT | CSAGVPVEAFF
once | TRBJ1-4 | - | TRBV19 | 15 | TGTGCCAGTAGTATATTACAGGGCACTAATGAAAAACTGTTTTTT | CASSILQGTNEKLFF
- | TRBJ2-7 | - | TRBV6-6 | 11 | TGTGCCAGCAGTTCTAACTACGAGCAGTACTTC | CASSSNYEQYF
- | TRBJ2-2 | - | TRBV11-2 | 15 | TGTGCCAGCAGCTTAGACGCTAGCGTGCCCGGGGAGCTGTTTTTT | CASSLDASVPGELFF
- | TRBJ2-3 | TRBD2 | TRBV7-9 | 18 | TGTGCCAGCAGCTTAGCGCCCCCAGCGGGGGCCCCCACAGATACGCAGTATTTT | CASSLAPPAGAPTDTQYF
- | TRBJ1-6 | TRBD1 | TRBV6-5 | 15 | TGTGCCAGCAGTAGGTCCGGGACAGAGAATTCACCCCTCCACTTT | CASSRSGTENSPLHF
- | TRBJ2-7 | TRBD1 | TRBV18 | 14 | TGTGCCAGCTCAGCCGGACAGGGTAACTACGAGCAGTACTTC | CASSAGQGNYEQYF
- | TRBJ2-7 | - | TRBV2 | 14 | TGTGCCAGCAGGAGGACTTCCGCGCCCTACGAGCAGTACTTC | CASRRTSAPYEQYF
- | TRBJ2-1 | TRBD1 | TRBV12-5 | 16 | TGTGCTAGTGGTTTGGTACTGGGGACAGACTCCCAAGAGCAGTTCTTC | CASGLVLGTDSQEQFF
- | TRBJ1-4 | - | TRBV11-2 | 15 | TGTGCCAGCAGCTTAGACGGGGGAACTAATGAAAAACTGTTTTTT | CASSLDGGTNEKLFF
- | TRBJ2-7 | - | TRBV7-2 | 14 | TGTGCCAGCAGCTTAGGGACAGATCATTACGAGCAGTACTTC | CASSLGTDHYEQYF
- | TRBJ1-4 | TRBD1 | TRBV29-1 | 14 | TGCAGCGTTATACAGGGGTCAACTAATGAAAAACTGTTTTTT | CSVIQGSTNEKLFF
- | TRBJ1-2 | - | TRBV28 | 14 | TGTGCCAGCAGTTTATCAGTGGGGGGGAATGGCTACACCTTC | CASSLSVGGNGYTF
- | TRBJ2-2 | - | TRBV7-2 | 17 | TGTGCCAGCAGCTCGCGTGCTGACAGGCTGAACACCGGGGAGCTGTTTTTT | CASSSRADRLNTGELFF